The clone carrying this T cell receptor (beta chain) has at least ten counts. The record originates from a study of read filtering for tumor transcriptome and immune sequencing. Study information: DNase treatment preceded whole-transcriptome library preparation.

The library was built from 400 ng RNA with molecular barcoded adaptors for alpha/delta and beta/gamma chains. TCRdb processed the reads anew with MiXCR; each CDR3 protein has one entry. The data contain about 48,000 distinct CDR3 sequences, less than 20% of them singletons. CDR3 length equals 15 residues. V dropped 2 bases and J dropped 5 bases, with 14 bases sitting between them. Germline CDR1 reads SGDLS; CDR2 reads YYNGEE. The receptor comes from a donor aged 40 or older with multiple myeloma. The rearrangement uses TRBV9 and TRBJ2-1; D gene unclear. The specimen sequenced was a population of CD138-negative cells sorted from bone marrow. The CDR3 region is CASSVGHPSNNEQFF. The CDR3 coding sequence is TGTGCCAGCAGCGTCGGGCACCCGTCGAACAATGAGCAGTTCTTC.